This T cell receptor beta chain was sequenced during a study of blood T cell repertoires in COVID-19. Overall study context: Spain, Italy and the United States supplied samples that represented acute and convalescent COVID-19. The analysed material was cDNA or gDNA that came from T cells, B-cell-depleted T cells, or PBMCs.

Original analysis: How many nucleated cells were present was estimated from reference gene primer amplification. Assay used: immunoSEQ multiplex PCR; TCRdb lists only in-frame clones, some missing. D and trimming come from the DNA, and the V and J calls and clone size come from that table. This sample has around 99,000 clones, with about four fifths found just once. This CDR3 contains 15 residues. V lost 2 bases to trimming and J lost 2 bases, with 10 bases between them. CDR1 and CDR2 from the germline V gene are LNHNV and YYDKDF (reference sequence). V and J are TRBV15 and TRBJ2-1, with a weak D call TRBD2 (6 bases). The source material was peripheral blood. This sequence originates from a woman over 75 with active or convalescent COVID-19. The CDR3 DNA reads TGTGCCACCAGCAGAACTAGCATAGCCTACAATGAGCAGTTCTTC. Translation gives CATSRTSIAYNEQFF.